Listed below are T cell receptor beta chains from one sample, sequenced in a study of human T cells and chemical hapten exposure. One entry per CDR3 protein, called by TCRdb with MiXCR from the RACE reads. The sample has approximately 370,000 distinct CDR3 sequences, about 5% seen once. The sequences come from whole blood, collected in connection with sensitization to the hapten diphenylcyclopropenone (DPC). These receptors were collected from a woman between 18 and 29 years old with alopecia areata. Some clones in this sample may be carry-over from other donors' samples. Each CDR3 is given with its conserved first and last residue. Each record gives: J gene, V gene, clone size, D gene, CDR3 DNA, CDR3 protein. D genes are given only for firm matches. A row's size may be missing; if present it is once, few, many or a size class.

>TRBJ2-3|TRBV24-1|many|TRBD1
TGTGCCACCAGTGATGGGACAGGGGCGGCCACAGATACGCAGTATTTT
CATSDGTGAATDTQYF
>TRBJ2-7|TRBV6-5|many|-
TGTGCCAGCAGTTACTCTCTCAACTTTGGCGGCGGGAATACCTACGAGCAGTACTTC
CASSYSLNFGGGNTYEQYF
>TRBJ2-3|TRBV29-1|many|TRBD2
TGCAGCGTGTCCGGACTAGCGGGCACAGATACGCAGTATTTT
CSVSGLAGTDTQYF
>TRBJ2-3|TRBV7-8|many|-
TGTGCCAGCAGCTTACAGTGGTGGGGACTCCGAGGGGCAGATACGCAGTATTTT
CASSLQWWGLRGADTQYF
>TRBJ2-3|TRBV7-2|many|TRBD2
TGTGCCAGCAGCCCGAGGACTAGTGTATCCCTCACAGATACGCAGTATTTT
CASSPRTSVSLTDTQYF
>TRBJ1-5|TRBV6-5|many|-
TGTGCCAGCAGTTACTCTTGGTTGGGCAGGGGTAGCAATCAGCCCCAGCATTTT
CASSYSWLGRGSNQPQHF
>TRBJ2-7|TRBV4-1|few|-
TGCGCCAGCAGCCCCACGTTCGCGGCCATACTGCAGTACTTC
CASSPTFAAILQYF
>TRBJ1-6|TRBV6-5|few|-
TGTGCCAGCAGTTACTCACCCGGGGGGGGTAATAATTCACCCCTCCACTTT
CASSYSPGGGNNSPLHF
>TRBJ2-4|TRBV27|-|-
TGTGCCAGCAGTTCCCCCCCCGGGGACATTCAGTACTTC
CASSSPPGDIQYF
>TRBJ1-3|TRBV4-3|many|-
TGCGCCAGCAGCCGGACCCTGGGGGGCCGCGACTCTGGAAACACCATATATTTT
CASSRTLGGRDSGNTIYF
>TRBJ1-5|TRBV12-3/TRBV12-4|few|-
TGTGCCAGCAGTTTTGATAGGGGGATACATCAGCCCCAGCATTTT
CASSFDRGIHQPQHF
>TRBJ2-7|TRBV4-3|-|-
TGCGCCAGCAGCCAAGAGGTAACAGGGCGTAACGAGCAGTACTTC
CASSQEVTGRNEQYF
>TRBJ1-2|TRBV6-2/TRBV6-3|few|TRBD1
TGTGCCAGCAGTTATCGGACAGGGGTTTATGGCTACACCTTC
CASSYRTGVYGYTF
>TRBJ2-7|TRBV20-1|few|-
TGCAGTGCTGACCGGGACACCTCCTACGAGCAGTACTTC
CSADRDTSYEQYF
>TRBJ2-2|TRBV27|-|-
TGTGCCAGCAGTTCGTCCCTGGAACCCGGGGAGCTGTTTTTT
CASSSSLEPGELFF
>TRBJ1-1|TRBV12-3/TRBV12-4|few|-
TGTGCCAGCAGTCTCCGGACGGACACTGAAGCTTTCTTT
CASSLRTDTEAFF
>TRBJ2-7|TRBV6-5|-|TRBD1
TGTGCCAGCAAACGAGGACAGGGGAGCAACGAGCAGTACTTC
CASKRGQGSNEQYF